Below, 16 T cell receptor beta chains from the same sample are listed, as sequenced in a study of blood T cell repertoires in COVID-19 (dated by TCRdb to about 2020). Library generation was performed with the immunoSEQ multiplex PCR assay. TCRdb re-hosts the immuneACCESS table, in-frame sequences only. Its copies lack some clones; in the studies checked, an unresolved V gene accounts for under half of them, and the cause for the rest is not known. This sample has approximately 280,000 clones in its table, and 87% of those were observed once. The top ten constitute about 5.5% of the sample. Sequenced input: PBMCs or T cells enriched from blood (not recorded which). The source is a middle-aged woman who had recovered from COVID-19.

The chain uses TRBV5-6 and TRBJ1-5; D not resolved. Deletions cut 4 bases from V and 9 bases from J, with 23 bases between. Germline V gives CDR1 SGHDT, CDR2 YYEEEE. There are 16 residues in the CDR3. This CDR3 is CASSAPQTGMRGPQHF. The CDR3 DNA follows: TGTGCCAGCAGCGCCCCACAAACCGGGATGCGGGGGCCCCAGCATTTT.

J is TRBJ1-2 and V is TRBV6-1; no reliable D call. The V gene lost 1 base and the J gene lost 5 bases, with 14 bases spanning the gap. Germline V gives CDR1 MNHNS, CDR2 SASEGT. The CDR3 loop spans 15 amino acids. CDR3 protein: CASSEVMAGQYGYTF. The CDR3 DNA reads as TGTGCCAGCAGTGAAGTAATGGCGGGTCAATATGGCTACACCTTC.

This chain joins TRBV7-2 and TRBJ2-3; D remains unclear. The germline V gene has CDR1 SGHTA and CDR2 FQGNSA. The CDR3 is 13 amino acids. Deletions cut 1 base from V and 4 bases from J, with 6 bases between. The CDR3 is CASSLGPADTQYF. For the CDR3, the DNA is TGTGCCAGCAGCTTAGGTCCCGCAGATACGCAGTATTTT.

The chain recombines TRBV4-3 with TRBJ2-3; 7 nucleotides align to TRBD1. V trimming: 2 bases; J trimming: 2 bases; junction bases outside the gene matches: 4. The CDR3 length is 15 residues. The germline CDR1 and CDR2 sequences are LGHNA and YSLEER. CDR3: CASSQMTGNTDTQYF. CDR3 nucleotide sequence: TGCGCCAGCAGCCAAATGACAGGGAACACAGATACGCAGTATTTT.

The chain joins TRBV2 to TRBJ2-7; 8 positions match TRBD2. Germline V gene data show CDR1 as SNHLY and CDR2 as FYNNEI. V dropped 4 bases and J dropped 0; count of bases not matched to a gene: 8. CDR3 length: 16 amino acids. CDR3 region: CASSGVIAGSSYEQYF. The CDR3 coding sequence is TGTGCCAGCAGTGGTGTTATAGCGGGGAGCTCCTACGAGCAGTACTTC.

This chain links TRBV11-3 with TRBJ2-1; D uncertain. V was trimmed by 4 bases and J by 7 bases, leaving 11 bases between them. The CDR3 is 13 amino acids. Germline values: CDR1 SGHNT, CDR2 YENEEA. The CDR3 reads CASSSEPWNEQFF. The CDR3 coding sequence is TGTGCCAGCAGCTCCGAGCCGTGGAATGAGCAGTTCTTC.

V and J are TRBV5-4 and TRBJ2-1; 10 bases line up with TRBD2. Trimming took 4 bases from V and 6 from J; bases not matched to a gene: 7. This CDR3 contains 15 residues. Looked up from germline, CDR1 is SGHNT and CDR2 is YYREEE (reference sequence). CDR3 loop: CASSRGLATINEQFF. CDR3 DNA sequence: TGTGCCAGCAGCAGGGGACTAGCGACGATCAATGAGCAGTTCTTC.

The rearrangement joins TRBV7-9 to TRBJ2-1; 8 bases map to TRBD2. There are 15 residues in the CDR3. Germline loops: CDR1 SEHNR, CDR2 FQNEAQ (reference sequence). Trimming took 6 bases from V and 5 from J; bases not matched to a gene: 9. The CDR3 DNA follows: TGTGCCAGCAGAAAGCGGGGGCCCCTTGACAATGAGCAGTTCTTC. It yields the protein CASRKRGPLDNEQFF. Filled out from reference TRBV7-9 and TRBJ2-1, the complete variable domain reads DTGVSQNPRHKITKRGQNVTFRCDPISEHNRLYWYRQTLGQGPEFLTYFQNEAQLEKSRLLSDRFSAERPKGSFSTLEIQRTEQGDSAMYLCASRKRGPLDNEQFFGPGTRLTVL.

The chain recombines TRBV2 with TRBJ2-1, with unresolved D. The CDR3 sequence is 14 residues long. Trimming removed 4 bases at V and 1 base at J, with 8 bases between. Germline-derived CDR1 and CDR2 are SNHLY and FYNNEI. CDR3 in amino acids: CASSGQPSYNEQFF. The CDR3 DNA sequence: TGTGCCAGCAGTGGGCAACCATCCTACAATGAGCAGTTCTTC.

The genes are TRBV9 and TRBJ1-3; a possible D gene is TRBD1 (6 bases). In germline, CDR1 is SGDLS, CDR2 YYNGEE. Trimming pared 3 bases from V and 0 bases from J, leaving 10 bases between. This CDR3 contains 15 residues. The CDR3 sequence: CASSETGYSGNTIYF. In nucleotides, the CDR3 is TGTGCCAGCAGCGAAACAGGGTACTCTGGAAACACCATATATTTT.

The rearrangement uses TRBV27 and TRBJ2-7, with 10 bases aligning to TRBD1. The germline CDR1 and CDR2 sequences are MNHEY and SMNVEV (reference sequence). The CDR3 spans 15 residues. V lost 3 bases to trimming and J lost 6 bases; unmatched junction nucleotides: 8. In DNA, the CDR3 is TGTGCCAGCAGTTTGAGCGGGGACAGGGGTGGCGAGCAGTACTTC. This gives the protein CASSLSGDRGGEQYF.

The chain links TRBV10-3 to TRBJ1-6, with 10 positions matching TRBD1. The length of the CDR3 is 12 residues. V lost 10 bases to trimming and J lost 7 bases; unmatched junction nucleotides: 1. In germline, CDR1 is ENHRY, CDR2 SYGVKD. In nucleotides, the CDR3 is TGTGCCACGGGACAGGGGAATTCACCCCTCCACTTT. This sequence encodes CATGQGNSPLHF.

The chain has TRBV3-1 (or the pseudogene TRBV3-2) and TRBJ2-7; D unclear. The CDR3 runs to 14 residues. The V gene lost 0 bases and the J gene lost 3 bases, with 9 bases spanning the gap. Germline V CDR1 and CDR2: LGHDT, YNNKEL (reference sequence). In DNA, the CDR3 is TGTGCCAGCAGCCAAGATTTGTCCAGCTACGAGCAGTACTTC. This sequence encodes CASSQDLSSYEQYF.

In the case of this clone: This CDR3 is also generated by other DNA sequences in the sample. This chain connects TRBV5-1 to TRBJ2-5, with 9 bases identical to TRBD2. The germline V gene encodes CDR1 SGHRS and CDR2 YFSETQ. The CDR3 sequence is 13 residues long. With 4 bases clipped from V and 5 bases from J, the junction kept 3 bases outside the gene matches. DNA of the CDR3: TGCGCCAGCAGCCTTAGCGGGAGTGAGACCCAGTACTTC. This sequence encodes CASSLSGSETQYF.

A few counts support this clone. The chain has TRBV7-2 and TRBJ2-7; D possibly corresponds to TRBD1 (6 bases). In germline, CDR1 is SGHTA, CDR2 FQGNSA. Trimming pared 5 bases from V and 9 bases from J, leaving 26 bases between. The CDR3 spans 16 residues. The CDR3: CASSRVGLGQLGGQYF. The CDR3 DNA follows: TGTGCCAGCAGCCGCGTAGGTCTCGGGCAGCTAGGGGGGCAGTACTTC.

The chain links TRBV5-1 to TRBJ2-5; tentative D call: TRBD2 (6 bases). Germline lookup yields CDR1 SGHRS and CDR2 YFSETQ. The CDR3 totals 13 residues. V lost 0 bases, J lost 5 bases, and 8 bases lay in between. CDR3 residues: CASSLAGVETQYF. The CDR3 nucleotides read TGCGCCAGCAGCTTGGCGGGGGTGGAGACCCAGTACTTC.